This TCR beta chain is drawn from a study of early T cells in non-severe SARS-CoV-2 infection. At the level of the study: Bulk RNA from unsorted whole blood was sequenced; chains were unpaired.

V was shortened by 3 bases and J by 0 bases, with 12 bases between the two germline ends. The germline CDR1 and CDR2 sequences are MNHNS and SASEGT. The CDR3 is made up of 16 amino acids. Unique molecular identifiers were attached to individual cDNA molecules. Via MiXCR, TCRdb re-called the 5' RACE reads, giving one row per CDR3 protein. The sample includes 50,000 to 70,000 distinct CDR3 sequences, 10% seen only once; the top ten take about 9.4%. In this sample, this clonotype turned up many times. The V and J genes are TRBV6-1 and TRBJ1-3, with D maybe TRBD1 (5 bases). The receptor was isolated from an adult who was a healthcare worker with PCR-confirmed SARS-CoV-2 infection or an uninfected control (not recorded which). What was sequenced was whole blood. The CDR3 coding sequence is TGTGCCAGCAGTGAGCAGACAGTCAACTCTGGAAACACCATATATTTT. This sequence encodes CASSEQTVNSGNTIYF.